Following are 31 T cell receptor beta chains from one sample sequenced in a study of T cell repertoires in cytomegalovirus infection. From the reads, TCRdb called clonotypes with MiXCR, one entry per CDR3 protein. Among roughly 220,000 distinct CDR3 sequences listed, around 35% were seen once. Their antigen targets remain unknown. Sequencing used CD8+ T cells from cultured PBMCs, obtained from culture after CMV antigen stimulation. The origin of the receptors is a human donor in good health (CMV status not recorded). Some clones in this sample may be carry-over from other donors' samples.

The chain recombines TRBV20-1 with TRBJ2-7, with D perhaps matching TRBD2 (5 bases). The CDR3 loop spans 14 amino acids. V lost 0 bases to trimming and J lost 2 bases, with 11 bases between them. The germline CDR1 and CDR2 sequences are DFQATT and SNEGSKA (reference sequence). The CDR3 here is CSARERGLTYEQYF. The CDR3 region has the DNA TGCAGTGCTAGAGAAAGAGGACTCACCTACGAGCAGTACTTC.

The chain couples TRBV11-2 to TRBJ2-1, with 8 bases fitting TRBD1. The V segment lost 8 bases and the J segment 8 bases; nucleotides outside the gene matches: 14. Germline V gene data show CDR1 as SGHAT and CDR2 as FQNNGV. This CDR3 has 15 residues. CDR3 nucleotide sequence: TGTGCCAGCGGCTACCCGGGACAGGTTGTGGATGAGCAGTTCTTC. Translation gives CASGYPGQVVDEQFF.

This sequence joins TRBV20-1 and TRBJ1-6; no reliable D call. V was cut by 3 bases and J by 0 bases, with 15 bases left in between. Germline-derived CDR1 and CDR2 are DFQATT and SNEGSKA (reference sequence). The CDR3 covers 17 residues. This CDR3 is CSARGEDRSSYNSPLHF. DNA of the CDR3: TGCAGTGCTAGGGGAGAGGATAGGAGCTCCTATAATTCACCCCTCCACTTT.

The chain joins TRBV11-2 to TRBJ1-6; 8 bases are shared with TRBD1. The trim removed 5 bases at V and 7 bases at J, leaving 13 bases unmatched. In germline, CDR1 is SGHAT, CDR2 FQNNGV. This CDR3 has 17 residues. This chain's CDR3 is CASSPTRSDRGNSPLHF. The DNA of the CDR3 is TGTGCCAGCAGCCCCACCAGGAGTGACAGGGGAAATTCACCCCTCCACTTT.

This clonotype was recorded a few times. The chain has TRBV18 and TRBJ2-3, with D perhaps matching TRBD2 (6 bases). Germline CDR1 reads KGHSH; CDR2 reads LQKENI. The CDR3 covers 16 residues. The V gene lost 0 bases and the J gene lost 0 bases, with 10 bases spanning the gap. The CDR3: CASSPPVGRSTDTQYF. The CDR3 DNA reads TGTGCCAGCTCACCACCTGTCGGGAGAAGCACAGATACGCAGTATTTT.

The chain joins TRBV2 to TRBJ1-5, with a weak D call TRBD1 (6 bases). Germline CDR1 is SNHLY and CDR2 is FYNNEI. The CDR3 runs 17 residues. V lost 2 bases, J lost 6 bases, and 20 bases lay in between. This chain's CDR3 is CASSERQDPKGGQPQHF. The CDR3 DNA is TGTGCCAGCAGTGAAAGACAGGACCCGAAGGGGGGTCAGCCCCAGCATTTT.

The J gene is TRBJ2-7, the V gene TRBV7-9; D may be TRBD2 (6 bases). Germline CDR1 SEHNR, CDR2 FQNEAQ (reference sequence). This CDR3 region has 13 residues. The V gene lost 5 bases and the J gene lost 5 bases, with 13 bases spanning the gap. The chain's CDR3 is CASSPPGDDEQYF. The CDR3 coding sequence is TGTGCCAGCAGCCCCCCGGGGGACGACGAGCAGTACTTC. The full variable domain, in which reference TRBV7-9 and TRBJ2-7 provide the parts outside the CDR3, is DTGVSQNPRHKITKRGQNVTFRCDPISEHNRLYWYRQTLGQGPEFLTYFQNEAQLEKSRLLSDRFSAERPKGSFSTLEIQRTEQGDSAMYLCASSPPGDDEQYFGPGTRLTVT.

This clonotype showed up just a few times. The chain couples TRBV7-9 to TRBJ2-7, with 9 nucleotides matching TRBD2. The CDR3 is made up of 16 amino acids. V was clipped by 5 bases and J by 4 bases; unmatched bases: 12. Germline CDR1 is SEHNR and CDR2 is FQNEAQ (reference sequence). The DNA of the CDR3 is TGTGCCAGCAGCCAAATAGCTGGGACTAGCTCTTACGAGCAGTACTTC. It specifies CASSQIAGTSSYEQYF.

The genes are TRBV10-2 and TRBJ2-7, with unresolved D. From germline, CDR1 is WSHSY and CDR2 SAAADI. CDR3 length: 13 residues. Trimming took 0 bases from V and 3 from J, leaving 6 bases between them. CDR3 amino acids: CASSESSSYEQYF. The DNA of the CDR3 is TGCGCCAGCAGTGAGTCGAGCAGCTACGAGCAGTACTTC.

The sample holds one count of this clonotype. It may be a read error: a sequence one base away is much more abundant. The chain carries TRBV7-8 and TRBJ2-5, with D maybe TRBD1 (5 bases). Germline assignment: CDR1 SGHVS and CDR2 FQNEAQ. There are 14 residues in the CDR3. This CDR3 reads CASSLARREEAQYF. CDR3 bases: TGTGCCAGCAGCTTAGCGCGCAGGGAAGAGGCCCAGTACTTC.

The table lists this clonotype with a few counts. The J gene is TRBJ1-1, the V gene TRBV28; D gene ambiguous. The ends were cut back, 3 bases at V and 7 bases at J, with 12 bases in the middle. Germline CDR1 reads MDHEN; CDR2 reads SYDVKM. The CDR3 totals 13 residues. DNA for the CDR3: TGTGCCAGCAGTTTGTTGGCACGAGATGAAGCTTTCTTT. It yields the protein CASSLLARDEAFF.

This clonotype was seen more than once but under ten times. The chain carries TRBV7-6 and TRBJ2-1, with 8 nucleotides matching TRBD1. The germline V gene has CDR1 SGHVS and CDR2 FNYEAQ. The CDR3 runs 15 residues. V trimming: 5 bases; J trimming: 10 bases; junction bases outside the gene matches: 13. In DNA, the CDR3 is TGTGCCAGCAGCCCCGCCGCAGGGGGCTCAAGGGAGCAGTTCTTC. Its translation: CASSPAAGGSREQFF.

This clonotype was seen only once. V gene TRBV7-6 combines with J gene TRBJ2-7; a weak D match, TRBD2 (5 bases). The CDR3 covers 16 residues. The V and J ends lost 5 bases and 3 bases respectively, with 20 bases between them. Per the germline V gene, CDR1 is SGHVS and CDR2 is FNYEAQ. CDR3 in amino acids: CASSPSTSGTIYEQYF. CDR3 nucleotide sequence: TGTGCCAGCAGCCCCTCTACGAGCGGAACCATCTACGAGCAGTACTTC.

The J gene is TRBJ2-5, the V gene TRBV6-2 or TRBV6-3; 8 bases fit TRBD1. V was pared by 4 bases and J by 2 bases, with 9 bases of the junction left unmatched. CDR1 is MNHEY and CDR2 is SVGEGT in the germline V gene. The CDR3 is made up of 16 amino acids. CDR3 in DNA: TGTGCCAGCAGTTTGTTGACAGGGGCCTCTCAAGAGACCCAGTACTTC. It yields the protein CASSLLTGASQETQYF.

The gene calls are TRBV7-4 and TRBJ2-7, with D possibly TRBD2 on 5 matching bases. Germline CDR1 SGHVT, CDR2 SQSDAQ. There are 14 residues in the CDR3. V was cut by 5 bases and J by 1 base, with 12 bases left in between. In DNA, the CDR3 is TGTGCCAGCAGCCCGGGTAGCGATTCCTACGAGCAGTACTTC. Translated, it gives CASSPGSDSYEQYF.

The J gene is TRBJ1-5, the V gene TRBV6-2 or TRBV6-3, with TRBD1 identical over 10 bases. After removal of 5 bases from V and 3 bases from J, the junction contained 10 bases not matched to a gene. CDR1 is MNHEY and CDR2 is SVGEGT in the germline V gene. There are 17 residues in the CDR3. This CDR3 reads CASSPGTGVIVNQPQHF. DNA of the CDR3: TGTGCCAGCAGTCCCGGGACAGGGGTGATCGTCAATCAGCCCCAGCATTTT.

This sequence joins TRBV29-1 and TRBJ2-3; D remains ambiguous. The CDR3 runs to 15 residues. CDR1 is SQVTM and CDR2 is ANQGSEA in the germline V gene. V was pared by 0 bases and J by 4 bases, with 14 bases between. The CDR3 coding sequence is TGCAGCGTTGAAGATCCTGGCTTGCCGCCAGATACGCAGTATTTT. It yields the protein CSVEDPGLPPDTQYF.

This chain joins TRBV7-8 and TRBJ2-3; 8 nucleotides line up with TRBD2. Germline trimming cut 2 bases from V and 3 bases from J; bases unmatched to any gene: 4. This CDR3 is built from 15 residues. The germline CDR1 and CDR2 sequences are SGHVS and FQNEAQ. The CDR3 bases are TGTGCCAGCAGCTTACGGGAGGGCCTAACAGATACGCAGTATTTT. It codes for CASSLREGLTDTQYF.

The chain combines TRBV7-8 with TRBJ2-7, with 7 bases that match TRBD2. CDR1 and CDR2 (germline): SGHVS, FQNEAQ. The junction had 3 bases not matched to a gene; V was cut back by 2 bases and J by 2 bases. CDR3 size: 14 residues. The CDR3 spells CASSLRAGAYEQYF. DNA of the CDR3: TGTGCCAGCAGCTTAAGGGCGGGAGCCTACGAGCAGTACTTC.

The chain carries TRBV19 and TRBJ2-4, with TRBD2 as a possible D gene (5 bases). The CDR3 totals 14 residues. The germline CDR1 and CDR2 sequences are LNHDA and SQIVND (reference sequence). Between the trimmed V and J ends, which lost 7 bases and 6 bases, there was a span of 16 bases. The CDR3 region has the DNA TGTGCCAGTACCCCGGAAGGAGGCGGAAACATTCAGTACTTC. Its translation is CASTPEGGGNIQYF.

The chain couples TRBV5-1 to TRBJ2-7, with D unresolved. CDR3 size: 14 residues. V shed 1 base and J shed 0 bases, with 8 bases lying between them. Germline-derived CDR1 and CDR2 are SGHRS and YFSETQ. Here the CDR3 DNA reads TGCGCCAGCAGCTTGACTGTTGGCTCCTACGAGCAGTACTTC. It specifies CASSLTVGSYEQYF.

The chain has TRBV7-6 and TRBJ1-1; no definite D call. CDR3 length: 18 amino acids. Between the trimmed V and J ends, which lost 2 bases and 1 base, there was a span of 20 bases. The germline CDR1 and CDR2 sequences are SGHVS and FNYEAQ. CDR3 sequence reads: CASSLRSLSGSSNTEAFF. The CDR3 DNA sequence: TGTGCCAGCAGCTTACGCTCCCTCTCCGGGTCATCGAACACTGAAGCTTTCTTT. Combining the CDR3 with reference TRBV7-6 and TRBJ1-1 gives the whole variable domain GAGVSQSPRYKVTKRGQDVALRCDPISGHVSLYWYRQALGQGPEFLTYFNYEAQQDKSGLPNDRFSAERPEGSISTLTIQRTEQRDSAMYRCASSLRSLSGSSNTEAFFGQGTRLTVV.

This clonotype was observed a few times. This chain uses TRBV4-1 with TRBJ2-1, with 12 bases matching TRBD2. J gave up 9 bases and V 1 base, and 7 bases lay outside the gene matches. The V gene's germline CDR1 is MGHRA and CDR2 YSYEKL. The CDR3 sequence is 16 residues long. The CDR3 bases are TGCGCCAGCAGCCAAGGAGGACTAGCGGGAAGGGGTGAGCAGTTCTTC. Translation gives CASSQGGLAGRGEQFF.

V usage is TRBV7-6 and J usage is TRBJ1-2, with D unresolved. Germline V gives CDR1 SGHVS, CDR2 FNYEAQ. Trimming pared 5 bases from V and 4 bases from J, leaving 17 bases between. The CDR3 spans 15 residues. CDR3 sequence: CASSPLGGKGYGYTF. In DNA, the CDR3 is TGTGCCAGCAGCCCGCTGGGAGGGAAGGGCTATGGCTACACCTTC.

This clonotype was recorded once. The V call is TRBV29-1, the J call TRBJ2-5; TRBD2 is a possible D gene (5 bases). V gave up 7 bases and J gave up 1 base, with 19 bases separating them. Germline values: CDR1 SQVTM, CDR2 ANQGSEA. The CDR3 sequence is 15 residues long. CDR3 in DNA: TGCAGCGCCCCCGATTATCCAGGACTCCAAGAGACCCAGTACTTC. Amino acids: CSAPDYPGLQETQYF.

This clonotype came up a few times. J is TRBJ1-2 and V is TRBV27, with D uncertain. The germline gives CDR1 MNHEY, CDR2 SMNVEV (reference sequence). Trimming removed 3 bases at V and 0 bases at J, with 8 bases between. CDR3 size: 14 residues. CDR3 amino acids: CASSFGIANYGYTF. CDR3 sequence (DNA): TGTGCCAGCAGTTTTGGGATAGCTAACTATGGCTACACCTTC.

Written as DNA, the CDR3 is TGTGCCAGCAGTGAAGTGTTGAACAGGGCGAACACTGAAGCTTTCTTT. This sequence encodes CASSEVLNRANTEAFF. V usage is TRBV6-1 and J usage is TRBJ1-1, with D tentatively TRBD1 (6 bases). Trimming pared 1 base from V and 1 base from J, leaving 13 bases between. This CDR3 region has 16 residues. Looked up from germline, CDR1 is MNHNS and CDR2 is SASEGT.

The table lists this clonotype with many counts. The chain is built from TRBV28 and TRBJ2-3; 11 bases fit TRBD1. The CDR3 has 11 amino acids. With 6 bases clipped from V and 14 bases from J, the junction kept 4 bases outside the gene matches. CDR1 is MDHEN and CDR2 is SYDVKM in the germline V gene. In DNA form, the CDR3 reads TGTGCCAGCAGCCTTGGACAGGGGGCGTATTTT. Translating it yields CASSLGQGAYF.

V usage is TRBV5-1 and J usage is TRBJ1-6; D not resolved. From germline, CDR1 is SGHRS and CDR2 YFSETQ. The V end was cut by 3 bases, the J end by 0 bases, with 10 bases between. CDR3 length equals 16 residues. CDR3 nucleotides: TGCGCCAGCAGCTCACGAGGCGGCTCCTATAATTCACCCCTCCACTTT. This sequence encodes CASSSRGGSYNSPLHF.

The chain combines TRBV28 with TRBJ2-7; D ambiguous. V shed 6 bases and J shed 0 bases, with 9 bases lying between them. The germline CDR1 and CDR2 sequences are MDHEN and SYDVKM. The CDR3 runs to 13 residues. The CDR3, as DNA: TGTGCCAGCAGCCGCGTTTCCTCCTACGAGCAGTACTTC. Translation gives CASSRVSSYEQYF.

The V gene is TRBV5-6, the J gene TRBJ1-1; D is uncertain. In germline, CDR1 is SGHDT, CDR2 YYEEEE. The CDR3 is made up of 14 amino acids. Trimming took 0 bases from V and 2 from J, leaving 8 bases between them. CDR3 sequence (DNA): TGTGCCAGCAGCTTGGGGGATGTTAACACTGAAGCTTTCTTT. Residues: CASSLGDVNTEAFF.